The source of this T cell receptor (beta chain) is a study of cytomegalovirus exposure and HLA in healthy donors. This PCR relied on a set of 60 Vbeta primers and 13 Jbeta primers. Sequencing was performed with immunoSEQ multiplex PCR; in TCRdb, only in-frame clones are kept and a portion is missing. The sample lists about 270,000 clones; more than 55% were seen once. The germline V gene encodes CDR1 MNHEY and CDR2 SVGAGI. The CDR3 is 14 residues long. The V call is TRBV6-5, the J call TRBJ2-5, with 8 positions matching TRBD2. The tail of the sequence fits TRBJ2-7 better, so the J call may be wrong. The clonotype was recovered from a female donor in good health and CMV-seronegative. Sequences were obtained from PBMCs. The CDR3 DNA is TGTGCCAGCAGTTACACCGGGAGGGAATACGAGCAGTACTTC. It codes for CASSYTGREYEQYF.